Shown below are 21 T cell receptor beta chains from a single sample sequenced in a study of cytotoxic CD8 clonotypes in ibrutinib-treated CLL. Some clones are missing from TCRdb's copy, which holds only in-frame ones; the method was immunoSEQ multiplex PCR. The table includes 150,000 or so clones, 65% to 85% detected once. This specimen was PBMCs, taken after 36 months of ibrutinib treatment. These receptors were collected from a human donor with chronic lymphocytic leukemia.

V is TRBV18 and J is TRBJ2-2; D call uncertain. Trimming took 4 bases from V and 7 from J, leaving 7 bases between them. Germline V lookup: CDR1 KGHSH, CDR2 LQKENI. This CDR3 comprises 12 residues. The CDR3 loop is CASSRRVGELFF. The CDR3 nucleotides read TGTGCCAGCTCACGGCGTGTCGGGGAGCTGTTTTTT.

J is TRBJ2-1 and V is TRBV25-1; D gene ambiguous. The V gene lost 8 bases and the J gene lost 6 bases, with 14 bases spanning the gap. There are 13 residues in the CDR3. CDR1 MGHDK and CDR2 SYGVNS come from the germline V gene. CDR3 DNA sequence: TGTGCCAGCGGCACCCCCTCTATCAATGAGCAGTTCTTC. Residues: CASGTPSINEQFF.

The V gene is TRBV10-2, the J gene TRBJ1-5; the D gene is possibly TRBD1 (5 bases). The CDR3 length is 14 residues. Per the germline V gene, CDR1 is WSHSY and CDR2 is SAAADI. With 2 bases removed from V and 8 bases from J, the gap between germline ends came to 13 bases. The CDR3 loop reads CASSEKRGGEPQHF. The CDR3 coding sequence is TGCGCCAGCAGTGAGAAGCGGGGCGGGGAGCCCCAGCATTTT.

V is TRBV7-6 and J is TRBJ2-2, with TRBD1 as a possible D gene (6 bases). CDR3 length: 13 residues. V shed 6 bases and J shed 7 bases, with 12 bases lying between them. The V gene's germline CDR1 is SGHVS and CDR2 FNYEAQ. The chain's CDR3 is CASSSGEGGELFF. CDR3 nucleotides: TGTGCCAGCAGTTCAGGGGAAGGCGGGGAGCTGTTTTTT.

The chain recombines TRBV5-1 with TRBJ1-6; D possibly corresponds to TRBD1 (6 bases). The ends were cut back, 3 bases at V and 3 bases at J, with 16 bases in the middle. Germline-derived CDR1 and CDR2 are SGHRS and YFSETQ. This CDR3 contains 17 residues. CDR3 in DNA: TGCGCCAGCAGCTCGGGGGGCAGCCTGATCTATAATTCACCCCTCCACTTT. This codes for CASSSGGSLIYNSPLHF.

This rearrangement joins TRBV5-4 to TRBJ1-1, with a tentative D call TRBD1 (6 bases). Trimming removed 1 base at V and 7 bases at J, with 14 bases between. This CDR3 is built from 14 residues. CDR1 and CDR2 (germline): SGHNT, YYREEE (reference sequence). The chain's CDR3 is CASSLLPTGHEAFF. DNA for the CDR3: TGTGCCAGCAGCTTGCTACCAACAGGGCATGAAGCTTTCTTT.

V is TRBV28 and J is TRBJ2-7, with D uncertain. The germline gives CDR1 MDHEN, CDR2 SYDVKM. V was pared by 5 bases and J by 0 bases, with 11 bases between. This CDR3 contains 14 residues. The CDR3 DNA follows: TGTGCCAGCAGTACGCGCGCTTACTCCTACGAGCAGTACTTC. It encodes CASSTRAYSYEQYF.

The V gene is TRBV6-5, the J gene TRBJ1-1, with D hard to call. The V and J ends lost 7 bases and 1 base respectively, with 13 bases between them. CDR3 length: 14 amino acids. CDR1 and CDR2 from the germline V gene are MNHEY and SVGAGI. The CDR3 coding sequence is TGTGCCAGCACCGTGCGGGCCGCGAACACTGAAGCTTTCTTT. This sequence encodes CASTVRAANTEAFF.

CDR3 residues: CASSLWGRPRDNSPLHF. In nucleotides, the CDR3 is TGTGCCAGCAGTTTATGGGGGCGCCCTAGGGATAATTCACCCCTCCACTTT. This sequence joins TRBV28 and TRBJ1-6, with a possible D match to TRBD1 (5 bases). Trimming pared 0 bases from V and 5 bases from J, leaving 14 bases between. The CDR3 consists of 17 residues. The germline CDR1 and CDR2 sequences are MDHEN and SYDVKM.

The gene calls are TRBV28 and TRBJ1-4; D unclear. The CDR3 is made up of 13 amino acids. V dropped 4 bases and J dropped 7 bases, with 10 bases sitting between them. Looked up from germline, CDR1 is MDHEN and CDR2 is SYDVKM. The CDR3 nucleotides are TGTGCCAGCAGTTCCGTCCCGGGTGAAAAACTGTTTTTT. Translating it yields CASSSVPGEKLFF.

This CDR3 reads CASSNPYTSGRAGELFF. The CDR3 DNA is TGTGCCAGTAGTAACCCTTATACTAGCGGGAGGGCCGGGGAGCTGTTTTTT. The rearrangement uses TRBV19 and TRBJ2-2, with 13 bases matching TRBD2. The CDR3 is made up of 17 amino acids. Looked up from germline, CDR1 is LNHDA and CDR2 is SQIVND (reference sequence). The junction had 8 bases not matched to a gene; V was cut back by 4 bases and J by 6 bases.

This clone was detected only once. This chain connects TRBV15 to TRBJ2-1, with no clear D. The V gene lost 3 bases and the J gene lost 7 bases, with 7 bases spanning the gap. The germline V gene encodes CDR1 LNHNV and CDR2 YYDKDF (reference sequence). The length of the CDR3 is 12 residues. The CDR3 DNA reads as TGTGCCACCAGCAGCGATAAAAATGAGCAGTTCTTC. This translates into CATSSDKNEQFF. Based on the CDR3 plus reference TRBV15 and TRBJ2-1, the full variable domain is DAMVIQNPRYQVTQFGKPVTLSCSQTLNHNVMYWYQQKSSQAPKLLFHYYDKDFNNEADTPDNFQSRRPNTSFCFLDIRSPGLGDTAMYLCATSSDKNEQFFGPGTRLTVL.

The V and J genes are TRBV9 and TRBJ1-5; no reliable D call. Germline CDR1 SGDLS, CDR2 YYNGEE. V was clipped by 4 bases and J by 7 bases, with 15 bases between them. The CDR3 covers 14 residues. The chain's CDR3 is CASSLGPGRQPQHF. CDR3 in DNA: TGTGCCAGCAGCCTAGGTCCGGGGAGGCAGCCCCAGCATTTT.

The J gene is TRBJ2-5, the V gene TRBV28, with 9 nucleotides matching TRBD1. The trim removed 7 bases at V and 1 base at J, leaving 1 base unmatched. This CDR3 has 13 amino acids. Germline V CDR1 and CDR2: MDHEN, SYDVKM. The CDR3 is CASMGQGQETQYF. CDR3 DNA sequence: TGTGCCAGCATGGGACAGGGCCAAGAGACCCAGTACTTC.

The chain joins TRBV6-6 to TRBJ1-1, with unresolved D. The CDR3 loop spans 12 amino acids. Germline V gene data show CDR1 as MNHNY and CDR2 as SVGAGI (reference sequence). Trimming removed 2 bases from V and 10 bases from J, with 11 bases in between. The DNA of the CDR3 is TGTGCCAGCAGTTACGGGGAGTCCGGAGCTTTCTTT. Its protein is CASSYGESGAFF.

The CDR3 sequence: CASRSESGRSTQYF. The DNA for the CDR3 is TGTGCCAGCAGGAGTGAATCGGGGAGATCCACGCAGTATTTT. The chain is built from TRBV6-5 and TRBJ2-3; a possible D gene is TRBD2 (5 bases). The germline CDR1 and CDR2 sequences are MNHEY and SVGAGI. The CDR3 runs 14 residues. V shed 6 bases and J shed 9 bases, with 19 bases lying between them.

CDR3 in DNA: TGCAGCGTTGAAGTTAGGGGGGCCCAGAACACTGAAGCTTTCTTT. It specifies CSVEVRGAQNTEAFF. V gene TRBV29-1 combines with J gene TRBJ1-1, with a tentative D call TRBD1 (6 bases). Germline V lookup: CDR1 SQVTM, CDR2 ANQGSEA. The CDR3 consists of 15 residues. V was clipped by 1 base and J by 1 base, with 13 bases between them.

CDR3 nucleotide sequence: TGTGCCAGTAACTGGGACAGGGGTTGGAGCAATCAGCCCCAGCATTTT. Residues: CASNWDRGWSNQPQHF. The chain couples TRBV28 to TRBJ1-5, with TRBD1 matching over 10 bases. CDR3 size: 16 residues. V gave up 9 bases and J gave up 1 base; unmatched junction bases: 9. Germline V gene sequence: CDR1 MDHEN, CDR2 SYDVKM.

V gene TRBV30 combines with J gene TRBJ1-5; D is ambiguous. CDR3 size: 14 residues. V lost 4 bases and J lost 1, with 11 bases in between. Germline V gives CDR1 GTSNPN, CDR2 SVGIG (reference sequence). The DNA of the CDR3 is TGTGCCTGGACCCCCAGCAGAAGCAATCAGCCCCAGCATTTT. Amino acid sequence: CAWTPSRSNQPQHF.

The rearrangement joins TRBV20-1 to TRBJ1-2, with D possibly being TRBD1 (5 bases). The germline V gene encodes CDR1 DFQATT and CDR2 SNEGSKA (reference sequence). This CDR3 region has 9 residues. The CDR3 region has the DNA TGCAGCACTTCGGGGGTGAGGACCTTC. Protein sequence: CSTSGVRTF.

J is TRBJ2-3 and V is TRBV5-1; 8 bases fit TRBD1. V dropped 7 bases and J dropped 4; count of bases not matched to a gene: 5. Germline loops: CDR1 SGHRS, CDR2 YFSETQ. The CDR3 loop spans 13 amino acids. DNA of the CDR3: TGCGCCAGCGGACAGGGAGGTTCAGATACGCAGTATTTT. Its protein product is CASGQGGSDTQYF. Complete variable domain (other parts from reference TRBV5-1 and TRBJ2-3): KAGVTQTPRYLIKTRGQQVTLSCSPISGHRSVSWYQQTPGQGLQFLFEYFSETQRNKGNFPGRFSGRQFSNSRSEMNVSTLELGDSALYLCASGQGGSDTQYFGPGTRLTVL.